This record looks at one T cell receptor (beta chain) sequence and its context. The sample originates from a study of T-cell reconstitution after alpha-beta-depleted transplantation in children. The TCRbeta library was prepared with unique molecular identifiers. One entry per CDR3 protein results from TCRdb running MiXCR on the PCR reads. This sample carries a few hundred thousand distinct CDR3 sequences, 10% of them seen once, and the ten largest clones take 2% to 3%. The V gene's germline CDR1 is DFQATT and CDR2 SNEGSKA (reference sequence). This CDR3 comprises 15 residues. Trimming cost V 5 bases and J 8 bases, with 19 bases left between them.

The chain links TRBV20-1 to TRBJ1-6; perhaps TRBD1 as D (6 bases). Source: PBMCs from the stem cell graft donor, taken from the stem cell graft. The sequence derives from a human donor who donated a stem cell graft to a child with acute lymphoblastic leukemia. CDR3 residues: CSAQPKTGVYSPLHF. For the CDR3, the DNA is TGCAGTGCTCAACCGAAGACAGGCGTTTATTCACCCCTCCACTTT.